The present entry profiles one T cell receptor beta chain with its context. The antigen is unknown. The germline gives CDR1 SGHDN, CDR2 FVKESK. Trimming took 3 bases from V and 3 from J, leaving 11 bases between them. This CDR3 contains 14 residues. Genomic DNA (from each subset) was split evenly across several immunoSEQ plates. In the sorted-subset replicate PCRs, 200 ng DNA, 25,000 to 35,000 T cell genomes, was used. TCRdb's copy holds only in-frame clones and misses some; the assay was immunoSEQ multiplex PCR. Of some 700,000 clones listed, 90% are singletons. The sample comes from a study of shared clonotypes between healthy human individuals. Findings and limits, study-wide: With few donors, the genetic and exposure-history diversity represented was limited. Sharing across four donors was highest in naive CD4 (around 5%) and lowest in memory CD8 (approximately 0.4%).

The receptor's source is a man younger than 35 in good health. Some clones in this sample may be carry-over from other donors' samples. The chain recombines TRBV14 with TRBJ1-1; D is uncertain. The material sequenced was memory CD8+ T cells from PBMCs. Documented subset: CD45RO+ cells pooled with CCR7-negative TemRA cells. The CDR3 sequence is CASSQLYRDTEAFF. The CDR3 DNA follows: TGTGCCAGCAGCCAGCTTTACAGAGACACTGAAGCTTTCTTT.